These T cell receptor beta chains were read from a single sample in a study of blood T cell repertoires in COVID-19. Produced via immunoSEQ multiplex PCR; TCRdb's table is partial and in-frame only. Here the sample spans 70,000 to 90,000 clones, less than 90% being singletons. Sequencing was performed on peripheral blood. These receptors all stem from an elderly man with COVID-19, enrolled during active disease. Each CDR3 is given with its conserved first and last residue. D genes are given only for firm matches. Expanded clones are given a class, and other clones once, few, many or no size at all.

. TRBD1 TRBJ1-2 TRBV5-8 TGTGCCAGCAGCTTGAGGACAGGGGCGGGCTATGGCTACACCTTC CASSLRTGAGYGYTF
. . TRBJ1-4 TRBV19 TGTGCCAGTAGTATCGGCGTCGGCCCGGGTGAAAAACTGTTTTTT CASSIGVGPGEKLFF
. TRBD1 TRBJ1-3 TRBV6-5 TGTGCCAGCAGAAGACAGGGATCTGGAAACACCATATATTTT CASRRQGSGNTIYF
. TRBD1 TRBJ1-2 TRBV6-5 TGTGCCAGCACCTTAACAGGGGGTAGCTATGGCTACACCTTC CASTLTGGSYGYTF
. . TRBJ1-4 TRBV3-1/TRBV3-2 TGTGCCAGCAGCCAAGGGGCCACTAATGAAAAACTGTTTTTT CASSQGATNEKLFF
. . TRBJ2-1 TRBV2 TGTGCCAGCAGTGAGGGCAGGGGGGCCGGTGAGCAGTTCTTC CASSEGRGAGEQFF
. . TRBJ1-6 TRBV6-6 TGTGCCAGCAGCCTGACAGTGGCCGGTTCACCCCTCCACTTT CASSLTVAGSPLHF
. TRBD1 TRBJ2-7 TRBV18 TGTGCCAGCTCACCCAGGACAGGTGGGGTTTCCTACGAGCAGTACTTC CASSPRTGGVSYEQYF
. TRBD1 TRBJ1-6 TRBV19 TGTGCCAGTAGTACCTCCGCACCGGGACAGGGGACTTCACCCCTCCACTTT CASSTSAPGQGTSPLHF
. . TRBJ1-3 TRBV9 TGTGCCAGCAGCGTATGGGACTCCTGGGGCCCTGGAAACACCATATATTTT CASSVWDSWGPGNTIYF
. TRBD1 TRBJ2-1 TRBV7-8 TGTGCCAGCAGCCCACAAGGACAGGGATCCTACAATGAGCAGTTCTTC CASSPQGQGSYNEQFF
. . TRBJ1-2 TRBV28 TGTGCCAGCAGTTTCCTAGAGAGATACTCTAACTATGGCTACACCTTC CASSFLERYSNYGYTF
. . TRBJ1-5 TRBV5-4 TGTGCCAGCAGTTCGGCGACTGATCAGCCCCAGCATTTT CASSSATDQPQHF
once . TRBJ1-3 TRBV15 TGTGCCACCAGCCGGGGGAGGGACGCTGGAAACACCATATATTTT CATSRGRDAGNTIYF
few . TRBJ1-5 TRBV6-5 TGTGCCAGCAGCACACAGGGTTTTCAGCCCCAGCATTTT CASSTQGFQPQHF
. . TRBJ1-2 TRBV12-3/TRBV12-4 TGTGCCAGCAGCCCGAGACTCTATGGCTACACCTTC CASSPRLYGYTF
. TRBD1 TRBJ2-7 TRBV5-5 TGTGCCAGCAGCCGCGCGGGACAGGGTAACGAGCAGTACTTC CASSRAGQGNEQYF
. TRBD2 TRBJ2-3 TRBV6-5 TGTGCCAGCAGAGCGGGGGGCGGCACAGATACGCAGTATTTT CASRAGGGTDTQYF
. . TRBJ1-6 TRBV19 TGTGCCAGTAGTATAGTCCCAGGGAATTCACCCCTCCACTTT CASSIVPGNSPLHF
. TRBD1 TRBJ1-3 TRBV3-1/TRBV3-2 TGTGCCAGCAGCCAAGCCTTCGCACAGGGGGCAGGTTACACCATATATTTT CASSQAFAQGAGYTIYF
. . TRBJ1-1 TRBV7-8 TGTGCCAGCAGCTTAAATCACAGGGAATCGGCTGAAGCTTTCTTT CASSLNHRESAEAFF
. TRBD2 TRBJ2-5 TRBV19 TGTGCCAGTAGTGCGGGGGGGTCCGTAGAGACCCAGTACTTC CASSAGGSVETQYF
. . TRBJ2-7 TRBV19 TGTGCCAGTAGTATCGGATACAGTTACTACGAGCAGTACTTC CASSIGYSYYEQYF
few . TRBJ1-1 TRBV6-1 TGTGCCAGCAGTGAGGGGGCCGGGACGGATGAAGCTTTCTTT CASSEGAGTDEAFF
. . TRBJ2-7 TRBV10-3 TGTGCCATCAGTGAGATCACTAGCTCCTACGAGCAGTACTTC CAISEITSSYEQYF
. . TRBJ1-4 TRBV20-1 TGCAGTGCCAGTATAGGGGGGGGAGTCGAAAAACTGTTTTTT CSASIGGGVEKLFF
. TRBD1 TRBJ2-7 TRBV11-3 TGTGCCAGCAGCCGGGACAGGGGGCATTACGAGCAGTACTTC CASSRDRGHYEQYF
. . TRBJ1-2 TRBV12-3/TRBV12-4 TGTGCCAGCAGCCCTTGGGCTGGTGGCTACACCTTC CASSPWAGGYTF
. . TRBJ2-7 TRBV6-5 TGTGCCAGCAGACAAGAAAACGAGCAGTACTTC CASRQENEQYF
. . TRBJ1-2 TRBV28 TGTGCCAGCAGTTTATCGGACAGAGGACACTATGGCTACACCTTC CASSLSDRGHYGYTF
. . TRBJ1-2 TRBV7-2 TGTGCCAGCAGCTTAGCGCTTGGCAGAGGAGACTATGGCTACACCTTC CASSLALGRGDYGYTF
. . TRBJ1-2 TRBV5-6 TGTGCCAGCAGCTTGTACGGGGGGCTGGGCTATGGCTACACCTTC CASSLYGGLGYGYTF
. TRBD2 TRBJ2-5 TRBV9 TGTGCCAGCAGCGTAGGGGGGCGGGGGGGCCAGGAGACCCAGTACTTC CASSVGGRGGQETQYF
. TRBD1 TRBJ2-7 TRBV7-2 TGTGCCAGCAGCTCAGGGACAGGGGCCCTCTACGAGCAGTACTTC CASSSGTGALYEQYF
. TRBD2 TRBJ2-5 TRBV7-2 TGTGCCAGCAGCTTGGCGGGACTAGCGGGGGGGCCTGTCGACTTC CASSLAGLAGGPVDF
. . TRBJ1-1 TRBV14 TGTGCCAGCAGCCAAAGGGAGTTGACTGAAGCTTTCTTT CASSQRELTEAFF
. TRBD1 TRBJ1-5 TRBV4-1 TGCGCCAGCAGCCAAGATCGGACAGGGGGCCGACAGCCCCAGCATTTT CASSQDRTGGRQPQHF
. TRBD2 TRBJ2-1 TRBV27 TGTGCCAGCAGTCGAAACGGGGGGAACTCCTACAATGAGCAGTTCTTC CASSRNGGNSYNEQFF
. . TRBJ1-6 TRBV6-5 TGTGCCTCCTCGGGAAGGAACCCTTGGAATTCACCCCTCCACTTT CASSGRNPWNSPLHF
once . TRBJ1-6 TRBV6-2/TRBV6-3 TGTGCCAGCAGTTACAACAGGGTTAGTTCACCCCTCCACTTT CASSYNRVSSPLHF
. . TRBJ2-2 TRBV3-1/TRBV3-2 TGTGCCAGCAGCCAAGAGAGAAACTCCGGGGAGCTGTTTTTT CASSQERNSGELFF
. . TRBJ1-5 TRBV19 TGTGCCAGTAAATTTGGTCACATCTTTAGCAATCAGCCCCAGCATTTT CASKFGHIFSNQPQHF
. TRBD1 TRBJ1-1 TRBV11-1 TGTGCCAGCAGCGATCAAGCAGGGGGAGTAGAGGCTTTCTTT CASSDQAGGVEAFF
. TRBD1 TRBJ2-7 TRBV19 TGTGCCAGTAGTCTACAGGGGGCCTCCTACGAGCAGTACTTC CASSLQGASYEQYF
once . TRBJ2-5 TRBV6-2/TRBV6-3 TGTGCCAGCAGTTACTCGGCAGAGACCCAGTACTTC CASSYSAETQYF
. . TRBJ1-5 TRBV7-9 TGTGCCAGCAGCTTAGATGGGCGACAGCCCCAGCATTTT CASSLDGRQPQHF
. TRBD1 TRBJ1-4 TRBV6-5 TGTGCCAGCAGTCGGGACAGGGGAGGTGAAAAACTGTTTTTT CASSRDRGGEKLFF
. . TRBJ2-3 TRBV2 TGTGCCAGCAGAAGTCTAATTTGGGATACGCAGTATTTT CASRSLIWDTQYF
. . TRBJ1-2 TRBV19 TGTGCCAGTAGTCTGGGAGCAGTCTATGGCTACACCTTC CASSLGAVYGYTF
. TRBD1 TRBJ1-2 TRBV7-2 TGTGCCAGCAGCTCCGAGGGACAGTTTAACTATGGCTACACCTTC CASSSEGQFNYGYTF
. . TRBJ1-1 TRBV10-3 TGTGCCATCAGGACGTGGGCCGCGAACACTGAAGCTTTCTTT CAIRTWAANTEAFF
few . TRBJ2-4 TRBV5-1 TGCGCCAGCAGCTTCGGATTACAGGCGCGGAACAAAAACATTCAGTACTTC CASSFGLQARNKNIQYF